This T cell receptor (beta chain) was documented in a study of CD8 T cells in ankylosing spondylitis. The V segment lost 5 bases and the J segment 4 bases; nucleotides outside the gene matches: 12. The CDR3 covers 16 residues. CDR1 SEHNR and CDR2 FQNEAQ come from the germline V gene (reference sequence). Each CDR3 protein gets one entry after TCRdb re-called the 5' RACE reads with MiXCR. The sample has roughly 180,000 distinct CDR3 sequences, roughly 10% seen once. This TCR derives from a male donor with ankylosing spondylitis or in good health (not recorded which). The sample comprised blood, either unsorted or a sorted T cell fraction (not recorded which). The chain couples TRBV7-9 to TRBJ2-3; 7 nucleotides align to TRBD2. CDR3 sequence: CASSVIAGAAPDTQYF. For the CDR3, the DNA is TGTGCCAGCAGCGTAATAGCGGGTGCGGCTCCAGATACGCAGTATTTT.